These T cell receptor beta chains were read from a single sample in a study of early T cells in non-severe SARS-CoV-2 infection. TCRdb called the 5' RACE reads again in MiXCR, with one record for every CDR3 protein. This sample has 60,000 to 75,000 distinct CDR3 sequences, with over 10% found just once. Source: whole blood, taken at baseline. These receptor sequences come from an adult who was a healthcare worker with PCR-confirmed SARS-CoV-2 infection or an uninfected control (not recorded which). Both conserved end residues are part of each CDR3. Each record gives: CDR3 length, D gene, J gene, V gene, clone size, CDR3 DNA, CDR3 protein. The D gene is left open where the match is weak. Clone size, where shown, is once, few, many, or a class for clones that have expanded.

len: 18; d_gene: TRBD1; j_gene: TRBJ1-2; v_gene: TRBV24-1; abundance: few; CDR3nt: TGTGCCACCATCAACATGTGGGGACAGGGGAAATCCGACTATGGCTACACCTTC; CDR3aa: CATINMWGQGKSDYGYTF
len: 17; d_gene: TRBD2; j_gene: TRBJ2-1; v_gene: TRBV18; abundance: -; CDR3nt: TGTGCCAGCTCACCATCGTCTAGGAACGGGGGGGCCAGTGAGCAGTTCTTC; CDR3aa: CASSPSSRNGGASEQFF
len: 15; d_gene: -; j_gene: TRBJ2-1; v_gene: TRBV5-5; abundance: many; CDR3nt: TGTGCCAGCAACGACTTAGGCAGGGAGCGTAATGAGCAGTTCTTC; CDR3aa: CASNDLGRERNEQFF
len: 22; d_gene: TRBD2; j_gene: TRBJ2-3; v_gene: TRBV14; abundance: few; CDR3nt: TGTGCCAGCAGCCAAGATAGACCTGCGGGAGGCCACCGGATGGTGGGCACAGATACGCAGTATTTT; CDR3aa: CASSQDRPAGGHRMVGTDTQYF
len: 11; d_gene: -; j_gene: TRBJ2-3; v_gene: TRBV29-1; abundance: -; CDR3nt: TGCAGCGTTGGGGGGACAGATACGCAGTATTTT; CDR3aa: CSVGGTDTQYF
len: 12; d_gene: TRBD2; j_gene: TRBJ2-7; v_gene: TRBV20-1; abundance: -; CDR3nt: TGCAGTGCTGAAGGACTAGCGGGTGAGCAGTACTTC; CDR3aa: CSAEGLAGEQYF
len: 15; d_gene: -; j_gene: TRBJ2-7; v_gene: TRBV20-1; abundance: few; CDR3nt: TGCAGTGCTAGCCGGCTAGACAGGATGGTCTACGAGCAGTACTTC; CDR3aa: CSASRLDRMVYEQYF
len: 11; d_gene: -; j_gene: TRBJ2-2; v_gene: TRBV6-2/TRBV6-3; abundance: -; CDR3nt: TGTGCCAGCAGGAGGACCGGGGAGCTGTTTTTT; CDR3aa: CASRRTGELFF
len: 13; d_gene: -; j_gene: TRBJ1-2; v_gene: TRBV2; abundance: many; CDR3nt: TGTGCCAGCAGCGGAGAAAATAACTATGGCTACACCTTC; CDR3aa: CASSGENNYGYTF
len: 14; d_gene: -; j_gene: TRBJ2-7; v_gene: TRBV7-2; abundance: many; CDR3nt: TGTGCCAGCAGCTTATCCTCCAGAACCTACGAGCAGTACTTC; CDR3aa: CASSLSSRTYEQYF
len: 12; d_gene: -; j_gene: TRBJ1-2; v_gene: TRBV19; abundance: many; CDR3nt: TGTGCCAGTAGTTCTTACAGGGATGGCTACACCTTC; CDR3aa: CASSSYRDGYTF
len: 15; d_gene: -; j_gene: TRBJ2-2; v_gene: TRBV20-1; abundance: -; CDR3nt: TGCAGTGCAATCCCTATGAATAAGCGCACCGGGGAGCTGTTTTTT; CDR3aa: CSAIPMNKRTGELFF
len: 15; d_gene: -; j_gene: TRBJ1-5; v_gene: TRBV7-2; abundance: few; CDR3nt: TGTGCCAGCAGCTTAGAACAGGGAGCGCGTCAGCCCCAGCATTTT; CDR3aa: CASSLEQGARQPQHF
len: 14; d_gene: TRBD1; j_gene: TRBJ1-2; v_gene: TRBV11-2; abundance: -; CDR3nt: TGTGCCAGCAGCACGGGACAGGGGGCGGAAGGCTACACCTTC; CDR3aa: CASSTGQGAEGYTF
len: 15; d_gene: TRBD2; j_gene: TRBJ2-2; v_gene: TRBV6-6; abundance: -; CDR3nt: TGTGCCACTCTTGGGCTAGCGGCGAACACCGGGGAGCTGTTTTTT; CDR3aa: CATLGLAANTGELFF
len: 14; d_gene: -; j_gene: TRBJ2-2; v_gene: TRBV2; abundance: few; CDR3nt: TGTGCCAGCATAGCCTCCCCGAACACCGGGGAGCTGTTTTTT; CDR3aa: CASIASPNTGELFF
len: 15; d_gene: TRBD2; j_gene: TRBJ2-1; v_gene: TRBV3-1; abundance: few; CDR3nt: TGTGCCAGCAGCCAAGGACTAGCGGGACGGAATGAGCAGTTCTTC; CDR3aa: CASSQGLAGRNEQFF
len: 15; d_gene: TRBD2; j_gene: TRBJ2-4; v_gene: TRBV28; abundance: -; CDR3nt: TGTGCCAGCACTACAGCGGGAGAGGCCAAAAACATTCAGTACTTC; CDR3aa: CASTTAGEAKNIQYF
len: 17; d_gene: -; j_gene: TRBJ2-5; v_gene: TRBV27; abundance: few; CDR3nt: TGTGCCAGCGGTTTCCCACCATCAACAGGGGGGGAAGAGACCCAGTACTTC; CDR3aa: CASGFPPSTGGEETQYF
len: 15; d_gene: -; j_gene: TRBJ2-5; v_gene: TRBV7-8; abundance: few; CDR3nt: TGTGCCAGCAGCCGTTCCGAGGCCCTTGGGAAGACCCAGTACTTC; CDR3aa: CASSRSEALGKTQYF
len: 13; d_gene: -; j_gene: TRBJ2-5; v_gene: TRBV6-2/TRBV6-3; abundance: -; CDR3nt: TGTGCCAGCAGTTCGCTCGGGGAAGAGACCCAGTACTTC; CDR3aa: CASSSLGEETQYF
len: 12; d_gene: -; j_gene: TRBJ1-5; v_gene: TRBV20-1; abundance: many; CDR3nt: TGCAGTGCTGGGACATTTAATCAGCCCCAGCATTTT; CDR3aa: CSAGTFNQPQHF
len: 16; d_gene: TRBD2; j_gene: TRBJ2-2; v_gene: TRBV13; abundance: -; CDR3nt: TGTGCCAGCAGCTTTCGGCTAGCGGGACACACCGGGGAGCTGTTTTTT; CDR3aa: CASSFRLAGHTGELFF
len: 14; d_gene: TRBD2; j_gene: TRBJ2-3; v_gene: TRBV28; abundance: many; CDR3nt: TGTGCCAGCAGTTTCTCGGGACTATTAGATACGCAGTATTTT; CDR3aa: CASSFSGLLDTQYF
len: 14; d_gene: -; j_gene: TRBJ1-1; v_gene: TRBV28; abundance: many; CDR3nt: TGTGCCAGCAGTTTATTTACAGGGCGGACTGAAGCTTTCTTT; CDR3aa: CASSLFTGRTEAFF
len: 15; d_gene: -; j_gene: TRBJ2-5; v_gene: TRBV4-1; abundance: few; CDR3nt: TGCGCCAGCAGCCAAGATCCGGCTGTGCAAGAGACCCAGTACTTC; CDR3aa: CASSQDPAVQETQYF
len: 16; d_gene: TRBD2; j_gene: TRBJ2-1; v_gene: TRBV4-2; abundance: few; CDR3nt: TGTGCCAGCAGCCAAGAGGGGACTAGCGGGTGGGATGAGCAGTTCTTC; CDR3aa: CASSQEGTSGWDEQFF
len: 15; d_gene: TRBD2; j_gene: TRBJ2-7; v_gene: TRBV7-2; abundance: -; CDR3nt: TGTGCCAGCAGCTTAGCACCCAGCGGGAGGCTCGAGCAGTACTTC; CDR3aa: CASSLAPSGRLEQYF
len: 15; d_gene: TRBD2; j_gene: TRBJ2-7; v_gene: TRBV29-1; abundance: -; CDR3nt: TGCAGCGTTGAGGTTAGCGGGGGAGCTCCTTACGAGCAGTACTTC; CDR3aa: CSVEVSGGAPYEQYF
len: 15; d_gene: -; j_gene: TRBJ2-1; v_gene: TRBV24-1; abundance: -; CDR3nt: TGTGCCACCTCCTCTGGAGCGGCCTTTTACAATGAGCAGTTCTTC; CDR3aa: CATSSGAAFYNEQFF
len: 14; d_gene: -; j_gene: TRBJ2-7; v_gene: TRBV28; abundance: -; CDR3nt: TGTGCCAGCAGTTCTCGGAGGGGGTCCTACGAGCAGTACTTC; CDR3aa: CASSSRRGSYEQYF
len: 14; d_gene: -; j_gene: TRBJ2-7; v_gene: TRBV28; abundance: few; CDR3nt: TGTGCCAGCAGTTCAACAAACAGGGACTACGAGCAGTACTTC; CDR3aa: CASSSTNRDYEQYF
len: 16; d_gene: -; j_gene: TRBJ2-3; v_gene: TRBV13; abundance: few; CDR3nt: TGTGCCAGCAGCTTAGTTGGGGGGCCGGACACAGATACGCAGTATTTT; CDR3aa: CASSLVGGPDTDTQYF
len: 15; d_gene: TRBD2; j_gene: TRBJ2-2; v_gene: TRBV7-9; abundance: -; CDR3nt: TGTGCCAGCACCGCTTTAGCGGGGAACACCGGGGAGCTGTTTTTT; CDR3aa: CASTALAGNTGELFF
len: 16; d_gene: TRBD1; j_gene: TRBJ1-1; v_gene: TRBV7-2; abundance: -; CDR3nt: TGTGCCAGCAGCTCAGACAGGGGCCCATTGAACACTGAAGCTTTCTTT; CDR3aa: CASSSDRGPLNTEAFF
len: 14; d_gene: -; j_gene: TRBJ2-2; v_gene: TRBV6-2/TRBV6-3; abundance: few; CDR3nt: TGTGCCAGCAGATCCGGCGGAAACACCGGGGAGCTGTTTTTT; CDR3aa: CASRSGGNTGELFF
len: 17; d_gene: -; j_gene: TRBJ2-7; v_gene: TRBV10-2; abundance: -; CDR3nt: TGCGCCAGCAGTGAGTCTGGAGCTATGGGTGTCCCCTACGAGCAGTACTTC; CDR3aa: CASSESGAMGVPYEQYF
len: 15; d_gene: -; j_gene: TRBJ2-5; v_gene: TRBV5-1; abundance: -; CDR3nt: TGCGCCAGCAGCTCCCAGGGGAACCCCCAAGAGACCCAGTACTTC; CDR3aa: CASSSQGNPQETQYF
len: 15; d_gene: TRBD1; j_gene: TRBJ2-7; v_gene: TRBV6-2/TRBV6-3; abundance: -; CDR3nt: TGTGCCAGCAGACTCCGACAGGGTGGTCTCTACGAGCAGTACTTC; CDR3aa: CASRLRQGGLYEQYF
len: 13; d_gene: -; j_gene: TRBJ1-5; v_gene: TRBV5-1; abundance: few; CDR3nt: TGCGCCAGCAGCGGCGACGGCAATCAGCCCCAGCATTTT; CDR3aa: CASSGDGNQPQHF
len: 15; d_gene: TRBD1; j_gene: TRBJ2-1; v_gene: TRBV5-4; abundance: few; CDR3nt: TGTGCCAGCAGCTTGGCGGGACAGCTCTACAATGAGCAGTTCTTC; CDR3aa: CASSLAGQLYNEQFF
len: 13; d_gene: TRBD1; j_gene: TRBJ1-1; v_gene: TRBV10-1; abundance: few; CDR3nt: TGCGCCAGCAGTGACACAGGGGGCACTGAAGCTTTCTTT; CDR3aa: CASSDTGGTEAFF
len: 16; d_gene: TRBD2; j_gene: TRBJ2-1; v_gene: TRBV12-3/TRBV12-4; abundance: few; CDR3nt: TGTGCCAGCAGTTTAGGACTAGCGGGTACTAGGAATGAGCAGTTCTTC; CDR3aa: CASSLGLAGTRNEQFF
len: 16; d_gene: -; j_gene: TRBJ2-3; v_gene: TRBV7-2; abundance: -; CDR3nt: TGTGCCAGCAGCTCCCCTCGCACCAGAAGCACAGATACGCAGTATTTT; CDR3aa: CASSSPRTRSTDTQYF
len: 16; d_gene: -; j_gene: TRBJ2-4; v_gene: TRBV28; abundance: few; CDR3nt: TGTGCCAGCAGTTTCCTTTCCTCGGGCGGGGTAAACATTCAGTACTTC; CDR3aa: CASSFLSSGGVNIQYF
len: 16; d_gene: TRBD2; j_gene: TRBJ2-1; v_gene: TRBV6-2/TRBV6-3; abundance: many; CDR3nt: TGTGCCAGCAGTTACTCGATAACTAGCGGATACAATGAGCAGTTCTTC; CDR3aa: CASSYSITSGYNEQFF
len: 13; d_gene: -; j_gene: TRBJ2-5; v_gene: TRBV4-2; abundance: -; CDR3nt: TGTGCCAGCAGCCGGCGATTTGGGGAGACCCAGTACTTC; CDR3aa: CASSRRFGETQYF
len: 15; d_gene: -; j_gene: TRBJ2-3; v_gene: TRBV10-3; abundance: -; CDR3nt: TGTGCCATCAGTGAAGTGGGGGGTCCGGCAGATACGCAGTATTTT; CDR3aa: CAISEVGGPADTQYF
len: 13; d_gene: TRBD1; j_gene: TRBJ2-1; v_gene: TRBV7-9; abundance: -; CDR3nt: TGTGCCAGCAGCCCGACAGGGGGAAATGAGCAGTTCTTC; CDR3aa: CASSPTGGNEQFF
len: 16; d_gene: -; j_gene: TRBJ1-2; v_gene: TRBV4-3; abundance: few; CDR3nt: TGCGCCAGCAGCCAAGATCACCAACACCGGGACTATGGCTACACCTTC; CDR3aa: CASSQDHQHRDYGYTF
len: 17; d_gene: TRBD1; j_gene: TRBJ2-6; v_gene: TRBV4-2; abundance: many; CDR3nt: TGTGCCAGCAGCCAGCAGGGGGAGAGCTCTGGGGCCAACGTCCTGACTTTC; CDR3aa: CASSQQGESSGANVLTF
len: 12; d_gene: -; j_gene: TRBJ2-1; v_gene: TRBV20-1; abundance: few; CDR3nt: TGCAGTGGTAGAGATACCTACAATGAGCAGTTCTTC; CDR3aa: CSGRDTYNEQFF
len: 13; d_gene: -; j_gene: TRBJ1-5; v_gene: TRBV12-3/TRBV12-4; abundance: few; CDR3nt: TGTGCCAGCAGGGCAGGGGGCAATCAGCCCCAGCATTTT; CDR3aa: CASRAGGNQPQHF
len: 12; d_gene: TRBD1; j_gene: TRBJ2-7; v_gene: TRBV7-9; abundance: -; CDR3nt: TGTGCCAGCAGCCCTGAGGGACAGGAGCAGTACTTC; CDR3aa: CASSPEGQEQYF
len: 13; d_gene: -; j_gene: TRBJ2-5; v_gene: TRBV7-8; abundance: -; CDR3nt: TGTGCCAGCAGCGGGGTGGGGGTCGAGACCCAGTACTTC; CDR3aa: CASSGVGVETQYF